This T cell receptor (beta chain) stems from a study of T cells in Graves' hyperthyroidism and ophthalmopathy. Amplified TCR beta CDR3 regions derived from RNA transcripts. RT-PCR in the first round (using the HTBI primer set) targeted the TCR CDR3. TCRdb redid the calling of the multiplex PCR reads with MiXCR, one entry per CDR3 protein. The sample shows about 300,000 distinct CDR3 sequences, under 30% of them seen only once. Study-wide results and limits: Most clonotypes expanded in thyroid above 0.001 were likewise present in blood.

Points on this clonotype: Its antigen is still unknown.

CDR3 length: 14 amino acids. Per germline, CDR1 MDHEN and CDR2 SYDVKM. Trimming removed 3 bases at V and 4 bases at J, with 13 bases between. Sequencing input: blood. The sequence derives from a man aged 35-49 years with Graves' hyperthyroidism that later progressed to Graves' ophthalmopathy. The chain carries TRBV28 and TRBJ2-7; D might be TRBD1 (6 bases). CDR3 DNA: TGTGCCAGCAGTTTTCTGACAGGTATATACGAGCAGTACTTC. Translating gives CASSFLTGIYEQYF.